This TCR beta chain was retrieved from a study of blood T cell repertoires in COVID-19. Study-level information: From T cells, B-cell-depleted T cells, or PBMCs came the material, which was cDNA or gDNA.

V was clipped by 5 bases and J by 0 bases, with 7 bases between them. Germline lookup yields CDR1 MNHEY and CDR2 SVGAGI. The CDR3 is made up of 13 amino acids. Sequencing was performed with immunoSEQ multiplex PCR; in TCRdb, only in-frame clones are kept and a portion is missing. This sample carries approximately 400,000 clones, approximately 77% of them seen once, and the ten largest clones take 0.85% to 1.3%. The V and J genes are TRBV6-5 and TRBJ1-1; no reliable D call. This TCR was recovered from a human donor with acute or convalescent COVID-19. The donor label of this sample is uncertain. Sequenced material: peripheral blood. The chain's CDR3 is CASSQQLNTEAFF. In nucleotides, the CDR3 is TGTGCCAGCAGTCAACAGCTGAACACTGAAGCTTTCTTT.